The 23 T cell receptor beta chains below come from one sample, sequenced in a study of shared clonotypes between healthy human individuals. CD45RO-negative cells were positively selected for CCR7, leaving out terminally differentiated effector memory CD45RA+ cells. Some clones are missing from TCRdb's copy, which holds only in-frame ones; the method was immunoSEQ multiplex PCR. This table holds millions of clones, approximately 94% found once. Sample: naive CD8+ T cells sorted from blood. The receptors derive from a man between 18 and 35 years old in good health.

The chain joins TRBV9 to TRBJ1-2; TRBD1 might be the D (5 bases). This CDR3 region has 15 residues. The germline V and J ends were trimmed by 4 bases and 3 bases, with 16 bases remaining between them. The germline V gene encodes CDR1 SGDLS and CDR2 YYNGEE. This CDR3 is CASSPVGGMDYGYTF. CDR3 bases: TGTGCCAGCAGCCCTGTGGGGGGAATGGACTATGGCTACACCTTC.

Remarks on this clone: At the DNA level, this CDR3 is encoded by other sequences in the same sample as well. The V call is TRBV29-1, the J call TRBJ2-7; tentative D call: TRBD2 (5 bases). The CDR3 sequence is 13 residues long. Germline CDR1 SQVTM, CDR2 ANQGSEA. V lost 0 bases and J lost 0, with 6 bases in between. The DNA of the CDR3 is TGCAGCGTTGAAGATCGGGACTCCTACGAGCAGTACTTC. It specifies CSVEDRDSYEQYF.

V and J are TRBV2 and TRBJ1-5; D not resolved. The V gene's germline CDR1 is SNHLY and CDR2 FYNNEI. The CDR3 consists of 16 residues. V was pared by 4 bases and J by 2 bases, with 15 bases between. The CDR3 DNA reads TGTGCCAGCAGTGGTCAGCAATCTATGGGCAATCAGCCCCAGCATTTT. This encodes CASSGQQSMGNQPQHF.

The CDR3 DNA reads TGTGCCAGCAGTGAACAGGCGGTGGCGGGGGGGACAGATACGCAGTATTTT. Translation gives CASSEQAVAGGTDTQYF. V and J are TRBV2 and TRBJ2-3, with 9 bases lining up with TRBD2. The CDR3 covers 17 residues. V dropped 2 bases and J dropped 3; count of bases not matched to a gene: 9. CDR1 is SNHLY, CDR2 FYNNEI, per germline.

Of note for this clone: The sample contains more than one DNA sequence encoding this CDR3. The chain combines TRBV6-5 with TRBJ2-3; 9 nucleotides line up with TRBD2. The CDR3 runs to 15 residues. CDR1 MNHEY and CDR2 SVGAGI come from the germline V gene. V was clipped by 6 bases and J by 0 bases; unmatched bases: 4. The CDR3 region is CASSNLAGSTDTQYF. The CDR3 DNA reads TGTGCCAGCAGCAATCTAGCGGGGAGCACAGATACGCAGTATTTT.

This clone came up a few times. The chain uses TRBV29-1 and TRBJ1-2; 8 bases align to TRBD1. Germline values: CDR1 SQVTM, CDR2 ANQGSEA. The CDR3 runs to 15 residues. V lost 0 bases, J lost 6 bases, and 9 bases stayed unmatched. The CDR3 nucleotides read TGCAGCGTTGAAGATCTGGACAGGGCTCCCGATGGCTACACCTTC. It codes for CSVEDLDRAPDGYTF.

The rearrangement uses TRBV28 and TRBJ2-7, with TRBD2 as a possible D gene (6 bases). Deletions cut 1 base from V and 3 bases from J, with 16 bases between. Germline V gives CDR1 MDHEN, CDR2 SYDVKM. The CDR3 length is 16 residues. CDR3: CASSLLFSGEDYEQYF. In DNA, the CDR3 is TGTGCCAGCAGTTTATTATTCTCGGGGGAGGACTACGAGCAGTACTTC.

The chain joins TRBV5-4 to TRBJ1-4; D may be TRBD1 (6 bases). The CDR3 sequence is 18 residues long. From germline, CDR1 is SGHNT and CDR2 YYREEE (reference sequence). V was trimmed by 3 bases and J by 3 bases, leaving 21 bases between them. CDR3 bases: TGTGCCAGCAGCTACAATGGACAGACTTCCCAACCTAATGAAAAACTGTTTTTT. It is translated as CASSYNGQTSQPNEKLFF.

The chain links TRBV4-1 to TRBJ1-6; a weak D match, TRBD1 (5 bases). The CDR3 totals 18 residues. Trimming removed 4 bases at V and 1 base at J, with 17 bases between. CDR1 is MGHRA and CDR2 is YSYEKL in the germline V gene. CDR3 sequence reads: CASSPTIGGGSYNSPLHF. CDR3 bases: TGCGCCAGCAGCCCAACCATTGGGGGAGGTTCCTATAATTCACCCCTCCACTTT.

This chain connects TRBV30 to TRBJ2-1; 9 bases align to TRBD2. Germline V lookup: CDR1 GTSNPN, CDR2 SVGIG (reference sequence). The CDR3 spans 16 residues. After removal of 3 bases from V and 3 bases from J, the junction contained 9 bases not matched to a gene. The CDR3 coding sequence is TGTGCCTGGAGGCACCCGTCTAGCGGGGACTACAATGAGCAGTTCTTC. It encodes CAWRHPSSGDYNEQFF.

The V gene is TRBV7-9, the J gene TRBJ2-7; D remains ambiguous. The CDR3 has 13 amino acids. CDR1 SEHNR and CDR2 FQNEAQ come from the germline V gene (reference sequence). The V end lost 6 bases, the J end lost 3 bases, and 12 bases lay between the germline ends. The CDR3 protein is CASSDTGFYEQYF. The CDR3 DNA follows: TGTGCCAGCAGTGACACCGGGTTCTACGAGCAGTACTTC.

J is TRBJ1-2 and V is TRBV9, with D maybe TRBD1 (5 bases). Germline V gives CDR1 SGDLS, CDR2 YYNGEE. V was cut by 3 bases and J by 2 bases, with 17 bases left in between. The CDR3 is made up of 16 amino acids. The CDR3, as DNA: TGTGCCAGCAGCGCCCCTTCTGACAGAGACAACTATGGCTACACCTTC. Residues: CASSAPSDRDNYGYTF.

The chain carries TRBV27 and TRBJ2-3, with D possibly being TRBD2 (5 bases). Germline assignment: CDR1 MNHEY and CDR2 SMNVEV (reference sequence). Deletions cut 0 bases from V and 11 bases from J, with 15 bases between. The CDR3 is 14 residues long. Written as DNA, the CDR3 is TGTGCCAGCAGTTTATCCCGCTCCCACGAGGGGCAGTATTTT. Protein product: CASSLSRSHEGQYF.

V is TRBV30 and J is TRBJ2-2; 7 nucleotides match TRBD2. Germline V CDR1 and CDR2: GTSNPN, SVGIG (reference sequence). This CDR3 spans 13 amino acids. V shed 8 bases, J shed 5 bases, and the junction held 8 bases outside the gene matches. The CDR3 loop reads CAGGDRMTGELFF. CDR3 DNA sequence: TGTGCCGGGGGGGATAGAATGACCGGGGAGCTGTTTTTT.

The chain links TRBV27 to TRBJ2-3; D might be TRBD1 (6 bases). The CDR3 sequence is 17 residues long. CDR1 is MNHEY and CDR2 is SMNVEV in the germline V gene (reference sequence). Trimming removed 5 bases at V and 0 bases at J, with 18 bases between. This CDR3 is CASSTLLQGHSTDTQYF. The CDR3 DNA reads TGTGCCAGCAGTACCCTCTTACAGGGACATAGCACAGATACGCAGTATTTT.

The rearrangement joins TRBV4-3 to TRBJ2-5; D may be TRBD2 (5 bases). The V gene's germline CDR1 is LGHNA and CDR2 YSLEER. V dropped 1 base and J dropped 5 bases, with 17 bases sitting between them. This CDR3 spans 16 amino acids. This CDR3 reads CASSQALGGRGETQYF. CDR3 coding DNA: TGCGCCAGCAGCCAAGCGTTGGGTGGGAGAGGGGAGACCCAGTACTTC.

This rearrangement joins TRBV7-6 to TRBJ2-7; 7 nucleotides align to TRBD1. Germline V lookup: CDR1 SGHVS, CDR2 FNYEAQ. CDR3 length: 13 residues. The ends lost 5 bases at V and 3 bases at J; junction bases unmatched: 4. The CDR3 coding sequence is TGTGCCAGCAGCCCGGGACAGCACTACGAGCAGTACTTC. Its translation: CASSPGQHYEQYF.

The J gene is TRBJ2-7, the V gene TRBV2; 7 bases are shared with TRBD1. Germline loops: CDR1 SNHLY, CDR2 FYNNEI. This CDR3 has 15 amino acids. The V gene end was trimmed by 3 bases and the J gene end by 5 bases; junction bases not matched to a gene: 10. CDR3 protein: CASSDWQGVKHEQYF. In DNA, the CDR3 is TGTGCCAGCAGTGATTGGCAGGGGGTAAAGCACGAGCAGTACTTC.

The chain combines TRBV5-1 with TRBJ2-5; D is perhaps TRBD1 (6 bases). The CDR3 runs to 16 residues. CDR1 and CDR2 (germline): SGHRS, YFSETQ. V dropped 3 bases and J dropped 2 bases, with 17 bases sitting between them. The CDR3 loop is CASSWTQGSDQETQYF. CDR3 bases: TGCGCCAGCAGCTGGACTCAGGGGTCTGATCAAGAGACCCAGTACTTC.

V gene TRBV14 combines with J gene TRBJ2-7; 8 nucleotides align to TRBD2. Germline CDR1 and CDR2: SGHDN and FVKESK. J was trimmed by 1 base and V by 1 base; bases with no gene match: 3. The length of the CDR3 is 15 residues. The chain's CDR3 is CASSQVTSGSYEQYF. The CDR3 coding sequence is TGTGCCAGCAGCCAAGTAACTAGCGGATCCTACGAGCAGTACTTC.

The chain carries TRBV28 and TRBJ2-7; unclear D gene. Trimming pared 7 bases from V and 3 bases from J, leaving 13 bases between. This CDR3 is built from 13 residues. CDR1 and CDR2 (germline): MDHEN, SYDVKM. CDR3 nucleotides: TGTGCCAGCAAAGCCGACGGCCACTACGAGCAGTACTTC. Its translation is CASKADGHYEQYF.

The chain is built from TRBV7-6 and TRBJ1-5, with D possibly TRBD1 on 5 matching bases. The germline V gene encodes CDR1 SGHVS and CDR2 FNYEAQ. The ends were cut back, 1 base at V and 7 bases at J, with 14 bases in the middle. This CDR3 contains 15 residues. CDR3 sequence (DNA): TGTGCCAGCAGCTTAGGGTCAGGGTGGAGACAGCCCCAGCATTTT. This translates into CASSLGSGWRQPQHF.

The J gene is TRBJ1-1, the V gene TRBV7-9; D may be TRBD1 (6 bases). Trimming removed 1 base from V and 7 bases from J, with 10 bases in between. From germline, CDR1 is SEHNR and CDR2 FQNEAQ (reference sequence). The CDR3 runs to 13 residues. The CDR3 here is CASSLVGGGEAFF. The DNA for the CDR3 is TGTGCCAGCAGCTTAGTCGGGGGCGGTGAAGCTTTCTTT.